This T cell receptor (beta chain) was captured in a study of shared clonotypes between healthy human individuals. Background on the study: Each donor's CD4 naive and CD4 memory cells filled three plates apiece, CD8 naive two, and CD8 memory one.

Comment on this clone: Its antigen is not identified.

Study-wide results and limits: Relative to clonotypes present in all four donors, those not shared had lower generation probabilities. Naive subsets generally exceeded memory subsets in estimated richness.

Using around 200 ng DNA, about 29,000 T cell genomes, the sorted-subset replicate PCRs were run. Using immunoSEQ multiplex PCR, the repertoire was profiled, and TCRdb retains in-frame clones only, with some absent. Of approximately 720,000 clones in the sample, about 90% were seen once. In germline, CDR1 is SGHTS, CDR2 YDEGEE. The germline V and J ends were trimmed by 4 bases and 4 bases, with 14 bases remaining between them. This CDR3 contains 14 residues. Naive CD8 cells were CD45RO-negative, positively selected for CCR7, excluding terminally differentiated effector memory CD45RA+ cells. The V and J genes are TRBV5-8 and TRBJ2-5; no reliable D call. The sequenced sample consisted of naive CD8+ T cells sorted from blood. The TCR comes from a man under 40 in good health. For the CDR3, the DNA is TGTGCCAGCAGCCTTTGGGGATTGGGAGAGACCCAGTACTTC. Translated, it gives CASSLWGLGETQYF.